This paragraph reports one T cell receptor beta chain. This sample stems from a study of T cell repertoires in cytomegalovirus infection. Study information: Public TCR beta signatures provided an indication of both CMV infection and a matching HLA type.

Each CDR3 protein gets one entry after TCRdb re-called the reads with MiXCR. In the table there are hundreds of thousands of distinct CDR3 sequences, 20% to 25% of which are singletons. Germline loops: CDR1 SNHLY, CDR2 FYNNEI. This CDR3 region has 19 residues. Losses at the gene ends were 4 bases for V and 4 bases for J; bases not matched to a gene: 14. The sequence was collected from a human donor in good health (CMV status not recorded). Some clones in this sample may be carry-over from other donors' samples. The sequencing sample was made of CD8+ T cells from PBMCs. The V call is TRBV2, the J call TRBJ1-5; TRBD1 aligns across 12 bases. The CDR3 region is CASSVHTGTGGRRNQPQHF. DNA of the CDR3: TGTGCCAGCAGTGTGCATACCGGGACAGGGGGCAGACGGAATCAGCCCCAGCATTTT.